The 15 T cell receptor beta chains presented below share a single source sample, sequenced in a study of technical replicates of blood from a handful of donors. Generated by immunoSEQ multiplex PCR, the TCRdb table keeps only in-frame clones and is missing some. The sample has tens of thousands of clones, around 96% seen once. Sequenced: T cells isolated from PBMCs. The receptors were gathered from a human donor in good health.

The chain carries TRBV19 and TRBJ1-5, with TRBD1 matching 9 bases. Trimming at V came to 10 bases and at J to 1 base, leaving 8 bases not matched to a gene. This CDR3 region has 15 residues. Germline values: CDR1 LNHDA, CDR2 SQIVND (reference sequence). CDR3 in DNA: TGTGCCACCCCAGGGGACAGGGAAAGCAATCAGCCCCAGCATTTT. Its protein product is CATPGDRESNQPQHF.

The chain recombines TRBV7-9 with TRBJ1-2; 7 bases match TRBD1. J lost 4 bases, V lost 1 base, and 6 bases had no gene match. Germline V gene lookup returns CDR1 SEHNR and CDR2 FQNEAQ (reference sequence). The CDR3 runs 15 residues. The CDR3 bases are TGTGCCAGCAGCTTAGTCCCGACAGGGACCTATGGCTACACCTTC. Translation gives CASSLVPTGTYGYTF.

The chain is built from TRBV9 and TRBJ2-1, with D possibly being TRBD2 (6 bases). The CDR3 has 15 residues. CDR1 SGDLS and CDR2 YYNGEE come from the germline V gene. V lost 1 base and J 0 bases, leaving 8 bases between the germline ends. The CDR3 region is CASSVYGSSYNEQFF. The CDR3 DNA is TGTGCCAGCAGCGTATACGGGAGCTCCTACAATGAGCAGTTCTTC.

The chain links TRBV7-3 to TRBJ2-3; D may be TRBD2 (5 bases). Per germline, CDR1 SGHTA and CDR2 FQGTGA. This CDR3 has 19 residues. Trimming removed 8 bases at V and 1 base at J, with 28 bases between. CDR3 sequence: CASPSLGLAAISGTDTQYF. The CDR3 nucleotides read TGTGCCAGCCCGAGCTTGGGCCTAGCTGCCATTTCGGGCACAGATACGCAGTATTTT.

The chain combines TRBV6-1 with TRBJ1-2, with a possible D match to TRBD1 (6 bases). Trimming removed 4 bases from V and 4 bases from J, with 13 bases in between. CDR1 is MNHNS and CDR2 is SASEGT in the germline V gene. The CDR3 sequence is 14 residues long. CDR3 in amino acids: CASSVWGRRYGYTF. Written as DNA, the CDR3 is TGTGCCAGCAGTGTCTGGGGGCGCCGCTATGGCTACACCTTC.

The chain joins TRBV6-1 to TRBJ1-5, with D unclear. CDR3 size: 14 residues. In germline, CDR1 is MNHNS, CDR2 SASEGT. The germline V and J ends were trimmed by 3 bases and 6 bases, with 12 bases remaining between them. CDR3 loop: CASSDRGTFQPQHF. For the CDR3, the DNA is TGTGCCAGCAGTGACCGGGGAACATTTCAGCCCCAGCATTTT.

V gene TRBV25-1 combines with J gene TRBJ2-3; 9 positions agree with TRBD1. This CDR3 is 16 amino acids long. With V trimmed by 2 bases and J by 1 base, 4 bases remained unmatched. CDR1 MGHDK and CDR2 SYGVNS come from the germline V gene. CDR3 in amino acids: CASSEPTGGGTDTQYF. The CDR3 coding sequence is TGTGCCAGCAGTGAACCAACAGGGGGCGGCACAGATACGCAGTATTTT.

The CDR3 loop reads CSVLQGRTEAFF. The CDR3 nucleotides read TGCAGCGTTCTGCAGGGGCGCACTGAAGCTTTCTTT. This rearrangement joins TRBV29-1 to TRBJ1-1; D possibly corresponds to TRBD1 (6 bases). The V end lost 5 bases, the J end lost 4 bases, and 11 bases lay between the germline ends. The CDR3 is 12 residues long. The germline gives CDR1 SQVTM, CDR2 ANQGSEA.

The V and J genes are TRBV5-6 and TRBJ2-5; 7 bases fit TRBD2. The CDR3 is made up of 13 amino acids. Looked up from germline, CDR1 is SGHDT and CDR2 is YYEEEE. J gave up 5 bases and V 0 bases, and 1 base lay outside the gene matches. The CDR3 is CASSLAGGETQYF. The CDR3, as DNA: TGTGCCAGCAGCTTGGCCGGGGGGGAGACCCAGTACTTC.

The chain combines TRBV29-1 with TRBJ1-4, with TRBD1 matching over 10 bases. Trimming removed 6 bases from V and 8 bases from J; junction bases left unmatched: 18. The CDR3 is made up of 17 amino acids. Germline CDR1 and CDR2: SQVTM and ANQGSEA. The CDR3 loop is CSVTGTGALGLREKLFF. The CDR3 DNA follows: TGCAGCGTCACCGGGACAGGGGCCCTGGGGCTGAGGGAAAAACTGTTTTTT.

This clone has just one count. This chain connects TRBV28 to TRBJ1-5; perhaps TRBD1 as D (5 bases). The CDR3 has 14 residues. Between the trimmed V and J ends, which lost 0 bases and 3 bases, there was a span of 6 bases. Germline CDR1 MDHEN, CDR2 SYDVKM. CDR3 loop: CASSLWGLNQPQHF. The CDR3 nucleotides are TGTGCCAGCAGTTTATGGGGGCTCAATCAGCCCCAGCATTTT.

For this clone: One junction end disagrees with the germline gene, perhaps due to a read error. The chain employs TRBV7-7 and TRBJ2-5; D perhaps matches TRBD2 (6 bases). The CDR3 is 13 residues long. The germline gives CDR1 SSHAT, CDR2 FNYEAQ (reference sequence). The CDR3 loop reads CASSRDYQETQYF. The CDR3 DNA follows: TGTGCTAGCAGTCGGGACTACCAAGAGACCCAGTACTTC.

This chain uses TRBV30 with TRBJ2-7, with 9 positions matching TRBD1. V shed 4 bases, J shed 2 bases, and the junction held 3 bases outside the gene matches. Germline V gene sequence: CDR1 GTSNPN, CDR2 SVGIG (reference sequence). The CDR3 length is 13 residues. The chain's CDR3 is CAWKGTGTYEQYF. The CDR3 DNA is TGTGCCTGGAAAGGGACAGGGACCTACGAGCAGTACTTC.

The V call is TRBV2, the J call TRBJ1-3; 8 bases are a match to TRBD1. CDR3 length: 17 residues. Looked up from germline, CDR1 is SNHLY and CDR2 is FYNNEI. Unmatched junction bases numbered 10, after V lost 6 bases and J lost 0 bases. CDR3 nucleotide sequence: TGTGCCAGCAGGGGACAGGTTTCTTTTCTCTCTGGAAACACCATATATTTT. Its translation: CASRGQVSFLSGNTIYF.

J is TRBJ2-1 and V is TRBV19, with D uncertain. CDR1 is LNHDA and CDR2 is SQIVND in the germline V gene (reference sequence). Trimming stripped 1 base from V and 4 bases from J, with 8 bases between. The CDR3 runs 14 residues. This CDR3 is CASSIGLTYNEQFF. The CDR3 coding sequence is TGTGCCAGTAGTATAGGACTTACGTACAATGAGCAGTTCTTC.